The rows below give T cell receptor beta chains drawn from one sample of a study of regulatory T cells in long-lasting Graves disease. Each CDR3 protein is one row after TCRdb ran MiXCR on the multiplex PCR reads. Of about 450,000 distinct CDR3 sequences in the sample, about a quarter were seen once. Material: peripheral blood mononuclear cells (PBMCs), obtained when the disease was refractory, from a patient treated with antithyroid drugs. The receptors here all came from a female donor with Graves disease. Both conserved end residues are part of each CDR3. D genes are given only for firm matches. Rows give clone size only sometimes, using once, few, many, or a class for an expanded clone.

j_gene | d_gene | abundance | v_gene | CDR3nt | CDR3aa
TRBJ2-4 | NA | once | TRBV20-1 | TGCAGTGCTAGAGCCGGGACGGGCAGCGTTCAGTACTTC | CSARAGTGSVQYF
TRBJ1-1 | NA | NA | TRBV27 | TGTGCCAGCAGTATTTTCGCCGGGGAGAACACTGAAGCTTTCTTT | CASSIFAGENTEAFF
TRBJ2-2 | NA | NA | TRBV20-1 | TGCAGTGCTAGAGTTGGAGGGAGTGGGAGGACCGGGGAGCTGTTTTTT | CSARVGGSGRTGELFF
TRBJ2-7 | TRBD2 | few | TRBV12-3/TRBV12-4 | TGTGCCAGCAGCCGGGACTACTCCTACGAGCAGTACTTC | CASSRDYSYEQYF
TRBJ2-7 | TRBD1 | NA | TRBV7-3 | TGTGCCAGCACGATGGGGACAGGGGGGTCCGAGCAGTACTTC | CASTMGTGGSEQYF
TRBJ2-2 | NA | once | TRBV18 | TGTGCCAGCTCACCTCAGTCAAACACCGGGGAGCTGTTTTTT | CASSPQSNTGELFF
TRBJ1-4 | NA | few | TRBV19 | TGTGCCAGTAGTTCCCTGACAAGACTAGGTGAAAAACTGTTTTTT | CASSSLTRLGEKLFF
TRBJ1-2 | TRBD1 | NA | TRBV2 | TGTGCCAGCAACGCGCAGAGGGGGCGCCTGGAAGTTCGGGGCCAGAACTATGGCTACACCTTC | CASNAQRGRLEVRGQNYGYTF
TRBJ2-7 | TRBD1 | few | TRBV5-4 | TGTGCCAGCAGCGTGGACAGGGGGGTCTCCTACGAGCAGTACTTC | CASSVDRGVSYEQYF
TRBJ1-1 | NA | many | TRBV20-1 | TGCAGTGCTAGATCACTAGTCAGGGAAGCTTTCTTT | CSARSLVREAFF
TRBJ2-5 | TRBD1 | many | TRBV28 | TGTGCCAGTAGTCGACAGGGGGAGACCCAGTACTTC | CASSRQGETQYF
TRBJ1-1 | NA | few | TRBV20-1 | TGCAGTGCTAGAGAGCTGGGGGGGATGAACACTGAAGCTTTCTTT | CSARELGGMNTEAFF
TRBJ1-1 | NA | few | TRBV11-1 | TGTGCCAGCAGCACCGCGGGCCGTATGAACACTGAAGCTTTCTTT | CASSTAGRMNTEAFF